This T cell receptor (beta chain) derives from a study of OX40 agonist ivuxolimab in advanced cancers. Generated by immunoSEQ multiplex PCR, the TCRdb table keeps only in-frame clones and is missing some. The repertoire holds 43,000 or so clones, with roughly 84% as singletons. The CDR3 is 15 residues long. The germline V gene encodes CDR1 SGDLS and CDR2 YYNGEE. Trimming cost V 3 bases and J 0 bases, with 9 bases left between them. As regards this clone: Its antigen is not known.

General study results and limits: The average count of expanded clones was higher among CD8+ T cells than among CD4+.

The sample in question was CD4+ or CD8+ T cells sorted from blood, obtained in a trial of the OX40 agonist ivuxolimab. J is TRBJ2-2 and V is TRBV9; no definite D call. The receptor's source is an adult with an advanced solid tumor such as melanoma, head and neck, liver or kidney cancer. DNA for the CDR3: TGTGCCAGCAGCGCACACGCGACGAACACCGGGGAGCTGTTTTTT. It codes for CASSAHATNTGELFF.